Detailed here is one T cell receptor (beta chain). Its antigen is still unknown. These data are taken from a study of cytomegalovirus exposure and HLA in healthy donors. Donors in the study were healthy people who gave bone marrow. Broader study findings: Sequences of the TCR beta chain were said to predict the HLA-A and HLA-B alleles of most subjects accurately. There were some public TCRs occurring in many donors, but most TCR sequences were rare. For most TCR beta V segments, an earlier analysis put the productive rate at about 90% or about 30% of the time.

The study ran its PCR with 60 Vbeta and 13 Jbeta primers. TCRdb's table, derived via immunoSEQ multiplex PCR, lists solely in-frame clones and lacks some. The sample has 120,000 or so clones, 81% seen once. The source is a man in his late teens or twenties in good health and CMV-seropositive. The sequenced sample was PBMCs.

Written as DNA, the CDR3 is TGTGCCAGCAGGAAGAGCGGTAATTCACCCCTCCACTTT. Encoded protein: CASRKSGNSPLHF. This rearrangement joins TRBV6-5 to TRBJ1-6, with D hard to call. The CDR3 has 13 residues. From germline, CDR1 is MNHEY and CDR2 SVGAGI. Deletions cut 6 bases from V and 6 bases from J, with 9 bases between.